This passage covers 10 T cell receptor beta chains from one sample sequenced in a study of OX40 agonist ivuxolimab in advanced cancers. Libraries were constructed by the immunoSEQ multiplex PCR assay. Not all clones reach the TCRdb copy of this immuneACCESS table, which keeps in-frame sequences only. Checked studies attribute under half of the gap to unresolved V genes and leave the rest unexplained. Present in this sample are about 89,000 clones, roughly 84% of which were seen just once. The ten top clones hold 0.25% to 0.3% of the sample. Here the sequenced sample was CD4+ or CD8+ T cells sorted from blood, taken in a trial of the OX40 agonist ivuxolimab. These receptors originate from an adult with an advanced solid tumor such as melanoma, head and neck, liver or kidney cancer.

The chain has TRBV28 and TRBJ1-1, with no clear D. CDR3 length equals 14 residues. Germline V lookup: CDR1 MDHEN, CDR2 SYDVKM. Trimming removed 4 bases from V and 9 bases from J, with 18 bases in between. CDR3 nucleotide sequence: TGTGCCAGCAGTTCGTCAGGACTATTTTCTCAAGCTTTCTTT. Its protein is CASSSSGLFSQAFF.

The gene calls are TRBV10-3 and TRBJ2-7, with a possible D match to TRBD2 (5 bases). Germline V gene lookup returns CDR1 ENHRY and CDR2 SYGVKD. This CDR3 comprises 14 residues. V lost 10 bases and J lost 0, with 16 bases in between. The CDR3 DNA reads as TGTGCCACCCGCCCAGCCACTAGCTCCTACGAGCAGTACTTC. This translates into CATRPATSSYEQYF.

The rearrangement uses TRBV1 and TRBJ1-1; no DNA check was done on the table's D call, TRBD1. TRBV1 is marked as a pseudogene. CDR3 length equals 18 residues. The CDR3 DNA reads TGCACCAGCAGCCAAGGTTCTGGCAGGGGTCCTATGAACACTGAAGCTTTCTTT. Its protein is CTSSQGSGRGPMNTEAFF.

This chain joins TRBV7-6 and TRBJ1-2; the D gene is possibly TRBD1 (5 bases). The CDR3 runs 14 residues. CDR1 and CDR2 from the germline V gene are SGHVS and FNYEAQ. V was cut by 4 bases and J by 7 bases, with 16 bases left in between. CDR3 residues: CASSSRGREGGYTF. CDR3 in DNA: TGTGCCAGCAGCTCGAGGGGCAGGGAGGGTGGCTACACCTTC.

The chain carries TRBV27 and TRBJ2-3; possibly TRBD1 for D (6 bases). Germline CDR1 and CDR2: MNHEY and SMNVEV (reference sequence). This CDR3 comprises 14 residues. Trimming pared 6 bases from V and 2 bases from J, leaving 12 bases between. Written as DNA, the CDR3 is TGTGCCAGCAGACTAGGGGGAATCACAGATACGCAGTATTTT. Its translation: CASRLGGITDTQYF.

The V gene is TRBV12-5, the J gene TRBJ2-2; maybe TRBD2 (5 bases). This CDR3 is built from 13 residues. V lost 1 base and J 7 bases, leaving 7 bases between the germline ends. Germline CDR1 is LGHNT and CDR2 is FRNRAP. The CDR3 spells CASGLGRGGELFF. The CDR3 DNA reads TGTGCTAGTGGTTTGGGACGGGGCGGGGAGCTGTTTTTT.

V gene TRBV5-1 combines with J gene TRBJ1-1, with a tentative D call TRBD1 (5 bases). There are 19 residues in the CDR3. Germline loops: CDR1 SGHRS, CDR2 YFSETQ. The V end lost 2 bases, the J end lost 1 base, and 24 bases lay between the germline ends. In DNA, the CDR3 is TGCGCCAGCAGCTTATTTGCCCGGGACGGCGCTACACGGAACACTGAAGCTTTCTTT. As protein: CASSLFARDGATRNTEAFF.

CDR3 DNA: TGCAGCGCCCTGGGAGGGGAGCAGTACTTC. It is translated as CSALGGEQYF. The genes are TRBV29-1 and TRBJ2-7, with 7 bases fitting TRBD2. This CDR3 has 10 residues. CDR1 is SQVTM, CDR2 ANQGSEA, per germline. The J segment lost 7 bases and the V segment lost 7 bases, leaving 4 bases of the junction unmatched.

The chain couples TRBV10-1 to TRBJ2-1; D is possibly TRBD2 (6 bases). The CDR3 loop spans 18 amino acids. In germline, CDR1 is WNHNN, CDR2 SYGVQD (reference sequence). Trimming took 3 bases from V and 4 from J, leaving 22 bases between them. This chain's CDR3 is CASSERGFGGRPYNEQFF. The CDR3 region has the DNA TGCGCCAGCAGTGAAAGGGGTTTCGGGGGACGTCCGTACAATGAGCAGTTCTTC.

This chain uses TRBV15 with TRBJ2-7, with D hard to call. CDR1 LNHNV and CDR2 YYDKDF come from the germline V gene (reference sequence). This CDR3 region has 15 residues. Trimming took off 2 bases at V and 2 bases at J, with 13 bases between the two ends. CDR3 sequence reads: CATSRRSPRTYEQYF. The CDR3 nucleotides are TGTGCCACCAGCAGACGGTCCCCAAGAACCTACGAGCAGTACTTC.